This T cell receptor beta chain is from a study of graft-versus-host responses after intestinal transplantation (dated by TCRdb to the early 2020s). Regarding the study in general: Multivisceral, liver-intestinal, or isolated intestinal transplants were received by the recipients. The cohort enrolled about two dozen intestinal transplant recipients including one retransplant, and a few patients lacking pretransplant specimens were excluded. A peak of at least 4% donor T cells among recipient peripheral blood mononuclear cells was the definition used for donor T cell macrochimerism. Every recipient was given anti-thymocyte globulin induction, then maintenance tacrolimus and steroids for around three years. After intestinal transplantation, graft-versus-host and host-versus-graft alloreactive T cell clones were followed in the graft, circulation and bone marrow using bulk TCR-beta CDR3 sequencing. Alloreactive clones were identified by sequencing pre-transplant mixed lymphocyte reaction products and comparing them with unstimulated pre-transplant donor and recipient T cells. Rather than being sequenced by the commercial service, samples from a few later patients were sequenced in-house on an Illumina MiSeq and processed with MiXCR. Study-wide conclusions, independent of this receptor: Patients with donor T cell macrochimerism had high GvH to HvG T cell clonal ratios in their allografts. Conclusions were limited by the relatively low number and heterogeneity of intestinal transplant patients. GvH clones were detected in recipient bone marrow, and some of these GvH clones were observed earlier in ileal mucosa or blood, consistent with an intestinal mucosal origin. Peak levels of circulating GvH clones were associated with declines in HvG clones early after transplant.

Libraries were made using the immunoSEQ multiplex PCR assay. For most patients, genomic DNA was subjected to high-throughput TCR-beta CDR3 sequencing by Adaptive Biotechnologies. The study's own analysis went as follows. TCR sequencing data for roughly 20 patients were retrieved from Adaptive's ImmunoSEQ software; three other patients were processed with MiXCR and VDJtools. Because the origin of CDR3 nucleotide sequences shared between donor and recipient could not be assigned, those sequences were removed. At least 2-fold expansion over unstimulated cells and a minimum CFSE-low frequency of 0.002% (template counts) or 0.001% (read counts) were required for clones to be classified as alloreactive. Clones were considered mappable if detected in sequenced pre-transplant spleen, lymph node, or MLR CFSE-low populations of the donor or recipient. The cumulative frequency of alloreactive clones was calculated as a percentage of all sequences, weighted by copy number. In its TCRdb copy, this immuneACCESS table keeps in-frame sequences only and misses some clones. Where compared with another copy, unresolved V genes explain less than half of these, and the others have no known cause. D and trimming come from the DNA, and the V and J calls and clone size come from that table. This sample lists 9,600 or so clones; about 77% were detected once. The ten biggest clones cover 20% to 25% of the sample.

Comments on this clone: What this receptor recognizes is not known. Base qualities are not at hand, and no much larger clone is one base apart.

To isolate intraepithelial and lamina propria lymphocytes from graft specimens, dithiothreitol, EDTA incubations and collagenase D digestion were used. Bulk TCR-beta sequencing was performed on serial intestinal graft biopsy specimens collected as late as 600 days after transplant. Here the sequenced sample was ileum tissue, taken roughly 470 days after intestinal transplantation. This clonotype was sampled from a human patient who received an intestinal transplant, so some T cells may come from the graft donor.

The CDR3 in this case is CATSTGVNTEAFF. The nucleotides read TGTGCCACTTCGACAGGGGTTAACACTGAAGCTTTCTTT. The rearrangement combines TRBV19 with TRBJ1-1; the junction holds 8 bases that match TRBD1. Trimming takes 10 bases off V and 2 bases off J; junction bases not matched to a gene: 6. The CDR3 runs 13 amino acids, cysteine and phenylalanine included. The sequence is cut down to CDR3 DNA, 39 bases in frame from base 1. The germline V gene (reference sequence) gives CDR1 as LNHDA and CDR2 as SQIVND.